Following are 4 T cell receptor beta chains from one sample sequenced in a study of T cells in Graves' hyperthyroidism and ophthalmopathy. Authors of the study amplified TCR beta CDR3 regions from RNA transcripts. Carried out on the TCR CDR3, a first-round RT-PCR used the HTBI primer set. TCRdb analysed the multiplex PCR reads with MiXCR anew, one entry per CDR3 protein. Of about 590,000 distinct CDR3 sequences listed, less than 20% are singletons. Source material: blood. The receptor set was obtained from a woman aged 30 to 39 with Graves' hyperthyroidism.

This clonotype was found many times. CDR3 sequence: CASSLALIRVGQETQYF. Here the CDR3 DNA reads TGTGCCAGCAGCTTAGCGCTCATTCGGGTGGGTCAAGAGACCCAGTACTTC. The chain joins TRBV7-8 to TRBJ2-5; D not certain. This CDR3 has 17 amino acids. V dropped 0 bases and J dropped 2 bases, with 16 bases sitting between them. From germline, CDR1 is SGHVS and CDR2 FQNEAQ.

This clonotype appeared a few times. The V and J genes are TRBV5-1 and TRBJ2-7; 13 bases fit TRBD2. Germline-derived CDR1 and CDR2 are SGHRS and YFSETQ. J gave up 6 bases and V 0 bases, and 9 bases lay outside the gene matches. There are 17 residues in the CDR3. As DNA, the CDR3 is TGCGCCAGCAGCTTGGGAGGACTAGCGGGAGAATCAGCCGAGCAGTACTTC. Protein: CASSLGGLAGESAEQYF.

This clonotype was seen many times. V usage is TRBV20-1 and J usage is TRBJ2-7; D may be TRBD1 or TRBD2 (5 bases each). Germline CDR1 DFQATT, CDR2 SNEGSKA (reference sequence). Trimming removed 6 bases at V and 3 bases at J, with 18 bases between. There are 14 residues in the CDR3. The CDR3 region has the DNA TGCAGTGCAAGGGACGAGGGCAAGGGCTACGAGCAGTACTTC. This gives the protein CSARDEGKGYEQYF.

This clonotype was detected only a few times. The chain uses TRBV19 and TRBJ2-2; 10 bases agree with TRBD2. The V gene end was trimmed by 6 bases and the J gene end by 5 bases; junction bases not matched to a gene: 9. CDR3 size: 16 residues. Germline V gives CDR1 LNHDA, CDR2 SQIVND (reference sequence). CDR3 sequence (DNA): TGTGCCAGTAGGGACCAAGCGGGAGGGGGTACCGGGGAGCTGTTTTTT. Translation gives CASRDQAGGGTGELFF.